The text below deals with one TCR beta chain. The entry originates in a study of blood T cell repertoires in COVID-19. Measured with immunoSEQ multiplex PCR; TCRdb has only the in-frame clones, and not every one. The sample comprises over 250,000 clones, approximately 86% of which are singletons, and around 9.1% rests with the top ten. The CDR3 sequence is 19 residues long. Unmatched junction bases numbered 14, after V lost 3 bases and J lost 3 bases. Germline loops: CDR1 MNHEY, CDR2 SMNVEV (reference sequence). This clonotype was obtained from a man aged 35 to 55 who had recovered from COVID-19. This rearrangement joins TRBV27 to TRBJ2-6; TRBD2 agrees at 7 bases. Specimen: peripheral blood. The CDR3, as DNA: TGTGCCAGCAGTTTCCAAAGACTAGCCTTTGGGGGTGGGGCCAACGTCCTGACTTTC. It translates to CASSFQRLAFGGGANVLTF.